A single sample is the source of the 15 T cell receptor beta chains below, sequenced in a study of T cell repertoires in cytomegalovirus infection. No antigen has been identified for these receptors. One entry per CDR3 protein, called by TCRdb with MiXCR from the reads. This repertoire shows about 920,000 distinct CDR3 sequences, roughly 31% found once; its top ten account for roughly 13%. The source was cultured CD8+ T cells from PBMCs, collected from culture after CMV antigen stimulation. These receptors all come from a human donor in good health (CMV status not recorded). Some clones in this sample may be carry-over from other donors' samples.

This clonotype showed up just a few times. The CDR3 is CASSTGEQGHTGVETQYF. For the CDR3, the DNA is TGTGCCAGCAGTACCGGAGAACAGGGGCATACCGGAGTTGAGACCCAGTACTTC. J is TRBJ2-5 and V is TRBV4-2, with 7 bases matching TRBD1. CDR3 size: 18 residues. Germline V CDR1 and CDR2: LGHNA, YNFKEQ. Trimming at V came to 6 bases and at J to 5 bases, leaving 21 bases not matched to a gene.

This clonotype was seen a handful of times. The CDR3 DNA sequence: TGTGCCAGTAAGGGTCTTACTGAAGCTTTCTTT. This translates into CASKGLTEAFF. The chain uses TRBV19 and TRBJ1-1; D unresolved. Per the germline V gene, CDR1 is LNHDA and CDR2 is SQIVND (reference sequence). The V and J ends lost 7 bases and 5 bases respectively, with 8 bases between them. This CDR3 is 11 amino acids long.

The rearrangement uses TRBV27 and TRBJ1-1; 12 bases fit TRBD1. This CDR3 comprises 17 residues. V dropped 6 bases and J dropped 6; count of bases not matched to a gene: 14. From germline, CDR1 is MNHEY and CDR2 SMNVEV (reference sequence). The CDR3 loop reads CASSTGTGGAFNAEAFF. The CDR3 DNA sequence: TGTGCCAGCAGCACCGGGACAGGGGGCGCGTTTAACGCTGAAGCTTTCTTT.

The rearrangement links TRBV5-5 to TRBJ1-2; the D is unclear. There are 15 residues in the CDR3. Germline V gene data show CDR1 as SGHKS and CDR2 as YYEKEE (reference sequence). The germline V and J ends were trimmed by 4 bases and 4 bases, with 17 bases remaining between them. As DNA, the CDR3 is TGTGCCAGCAGCGTGGAAGACTACCCTTTCTATGGCTACACCTTC. Protein: CASSVEDYPFYGYTF.

This clonotype was detected a few times. The genes are TRBV20-1 and TRBJ1-2; D is possibly TRBD1 (5 bases). The CDR3 has 13 residues. Germline-derived CDR1 and CDR2 are DFQATT and SNEGSKA (reference sequence). V gave up 3 bases and J gave up 4 bases, with 12 bases separating them. Here the CDR3 reads CSARRDRSYGYTF. DNA for the CDR3: TGCAGTGCTAGGCGCGACAGATCCTATGGCTACACCTTC.

This clonotype was found many times. This chain uses TRBV28 with TRBJ1-1; D uncertain. Germline CDR1 MDHEN, CDR2 SYDVKM. Trimming took off 7 bases at V and 7 bases at J, with 10 bases between the two ends. The CDR3 sequence is 11 residues long. CDR3 protein: CASTATVEAFF. The DNA of the CDR3 is TGTGCCAGCACCGCAACCGTTGAAGCTTTCTTT. The full variable domain, completed using reference TRBV28 and TRBJ1-1, is DVKVTQSSRYLVKRTGEKVFLECVQDMDHENMFWYRQDPGLGLRLIYFSYDVKMKEKGDIPEGYSVSREKKERFSLILESASTNQTSMYLCASTATVEAFFGQGTRLTVV.

The rearrangement joins TRBV19 to TRBJ2-7, with 7 bases fitting TRBD1. The CDR3 is 14 amino acids. Per germline, CDR1 LNHDA and CDR2 SQIVND (reference sequence). V lost 6 bases and J lost 5; bases outside the gene matches: 10. The CDR3 spells CASSVPNDRDEQYF. In DNA, the CDR3 is TGTGCCAGTAGCGTACCCAACGACAGGGACGAGCAGTACTTC.

This clonotype has a handful of counts. The chain links TRBV10-3 to TRBJ1-4; the D is unclear. V was pared by 9 bases and J by 6 bases, with 17 bases between. CDR1 and CDR2 (germline): ENHRY, SYGVKD. The length of the CDR3 is 14 residues. The CDR3 is CAIGRERIDEKLFF. The CDR3 DNA sequence: TGTGCCATAGGGAGGGAACGGATCGATGAAAAACTGTTTTTT.

The J gene is TRBJ2-7, the V gene TRBV28; D perhaps matches TRBD2 (5 bases). Germline V gene lookup returns CDR1 MDHEN and CDR2 SYDVKM. The CDR3 consists of 13 residues. Trimming left V 6 bases short and J 4 bases short, with 13 bases between. CDR3 loop: CASRHIEGYEQYV. CDR3 nucleotides: TGTGCCAGCAGGCACATTGAGGGTTACGAGCAGTACGTC.

The chain couples TRBV5-6 to TRBJ1-1; D ambiguous. CDR1 is SGHDT and CDR2 is YYEEEE in the germline V gene. This CDR3 comprises 14 residues. V was trimmed by 6 bases and J by 3 bases, leaving 15 bases between them. The CDR3, as DNA: TGTGCCAGCAACTTCGAGGGCCGCCACACTGAAGCTTTCTTT. Protein sequence: CASNFEGRHTEAFF.

This clonotype occurred many times. The chain couples TRBV7-9 to TRBJ2-3; TRBD1 aligns across 7 bases. Per germline, CDR1 SEHNR and CDR2 FQNEAQ (reference sequence). The CDR3 covers 14 residues. V trimming: 6 bases; J trimming: 1 base; junction bases outside the gene matches: 4. This CDR3 is CASSWTGGTDTQYF. CDR3 sequence (DNA): TGTGCCAGCAGTTGGACAGGCGGCACAGATACGCAGTATTTT.

This rearrangement joins TRBV6-5 to TRBJ2-7; D is uncertain. CDR1 is MNHEY and CDR2 is SVGAGI in the germline V gene. The V end was cut by 2 bases, the J end by 6 bases, with 11 bases between. The CDR3 length is 13 residues. In DNA form, the CDR3 reads TGTGCCAGCAGTTACGGGCAGTTGAGCGAGCAGTACTTC. Translation: CASSYGQLSEQYF.

The rearrangement uses TRBV6-5 and TRBJ2-3; D unclear. Germline V CDR1 and CDR2: MNHEY, SVGAGI. V was clipped by 2 bases and J by 0 bases, with 12 bases between them. CDR3 size: 16 residues. Here the CDR3 reads CASSYEGPSSTDTQYF. DNA for the CDR3: TGTGCCAGCAGTTACGAAGGGCCCTCTAGCACAGATACGCAGTATTTT.

V gene TRBV12-3 or TRBV12-4 combines with J gene TRBJ2-3, with D maybe TRBD2 (5 bases). V was pared by 5 bases and J by 2 bases, with 14 bases between. The CDR3 is 15 amino acids. This CDR3 reads CASSDRLAATDTQYF. Here the CDR3 DNA reads TGTGCCAGCAGTGATAGGCTAGCAGCCACAGATACGCAGTATTTT.

V and J are TRBV4-1 and TRBJ1-2, with D possibly TRBD1 on 5 matching bases. CDR1 and CDR2 (germline): MGHRA, YSYEKL. V shed 0 bases and J shed 7 bases, with 9 bases lying between them. The CDR3 is made up of 13 amino acids. CDR3 amino acids: CASSQDWGFGYTF. The DNA for the CDR3 is TGCGCCAGCAGCCAAGATTGGGGGTTTGGCTACACCTTC.